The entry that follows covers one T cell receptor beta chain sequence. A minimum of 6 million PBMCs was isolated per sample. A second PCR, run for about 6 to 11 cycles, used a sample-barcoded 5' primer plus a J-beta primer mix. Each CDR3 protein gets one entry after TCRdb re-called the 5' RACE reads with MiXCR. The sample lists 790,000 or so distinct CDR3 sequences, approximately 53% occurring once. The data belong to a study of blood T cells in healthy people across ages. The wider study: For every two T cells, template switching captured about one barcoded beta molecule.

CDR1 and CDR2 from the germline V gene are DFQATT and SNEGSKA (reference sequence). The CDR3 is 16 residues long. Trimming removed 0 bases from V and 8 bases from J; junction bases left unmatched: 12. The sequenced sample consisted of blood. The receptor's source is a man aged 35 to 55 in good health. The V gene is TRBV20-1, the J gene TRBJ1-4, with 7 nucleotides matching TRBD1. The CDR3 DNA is TGCAGTGCTAGAGACCCCCCTCCGAACAGGGGAGAAAAACTGTTTTTT. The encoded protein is CSARDPPPNRGEKLFF.